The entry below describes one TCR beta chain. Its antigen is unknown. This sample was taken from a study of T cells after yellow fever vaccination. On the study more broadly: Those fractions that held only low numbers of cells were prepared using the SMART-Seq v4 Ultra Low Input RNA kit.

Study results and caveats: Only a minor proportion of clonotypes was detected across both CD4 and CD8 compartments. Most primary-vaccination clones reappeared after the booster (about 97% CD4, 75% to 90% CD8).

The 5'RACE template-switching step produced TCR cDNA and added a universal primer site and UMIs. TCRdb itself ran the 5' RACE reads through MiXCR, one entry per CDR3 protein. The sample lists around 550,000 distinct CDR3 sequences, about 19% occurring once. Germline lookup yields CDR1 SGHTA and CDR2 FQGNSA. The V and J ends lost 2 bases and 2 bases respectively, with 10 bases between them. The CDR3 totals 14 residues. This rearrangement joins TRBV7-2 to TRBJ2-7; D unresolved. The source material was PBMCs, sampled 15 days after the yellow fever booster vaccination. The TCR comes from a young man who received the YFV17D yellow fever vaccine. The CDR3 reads CASSLKRGAYEQYF. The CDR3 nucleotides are TGTGCCAGCAGCTTAAAGAGAGGTGCCTACGAGCAGTACTTC.